This T cell receptor (beta chain) is drawn from a study of control samples from healthy donors and cancer patients. V was clipped by 7 bases and J by 5 bases; unmatched bases: 13. CDR3 size: 15 residues. Germline-derived CDR1 and CDR2 are MNHEY and SVGEGT. TCRdb's copy holds only in-frame clones and misses some; the assay was immunoSEQ multiplex PCR. The sample yields 96,000 or so clones, approximately 93% seen once. The chain carries TRBV6-2 or TRBV6-3 and TRBJ2-5; 7 nucleotides align to TRBD1. The sequence derives from a man aged 18 to 30 in good health. Material: blood. Here the CDR3 DNA reads TGTGCCAGCACCCCGAAGTTGGAAGGGGGCGAGACCCAGTACTTC. This translates into CASTPKLEGGETQYF.